Detailed here is one T cell receptor beta chain. The record originates from a study of blood T cell repertoires in COVID-19. In the authors' methods: Estimated nucleated cell counts came from reference gene primer amplification. Libraries were prepared by immunoSEQ multiplex PCR; TCRdb keeps only in-frame clonotypes and omits some of them. D and trimming come from the DNA, and the V and J calls and clone size come from that table. The profile shows hundreds of thousands of clones, about 88% of them singletons. Trimming removed 6 bases from V and 4 bases from J; junction bases left unmatched: 10. The CDR3 sequence is 14 residues long. Germline CDR1 and CDR2: SQVTM and ANQGSEA.

The rearrangement joins TRBV29-1 to TRBJ1-1; 8 nucleotides align to TRBD1. The source of this sequence is a woman between 65 and 79 years old with COVID-19, enrolled during active disease. The sample consisted of peripheral blood. The CDR3 DNA is TGCAGCGTGGGGGAGGACAGGGCCGTCACTGAAGCTTTCTTT. Its protein is CSVGEDRAVTEAFF.